Below, 32 T cell receptor beta chains from the same sample are listed, as sequenced in a study of radiotherapy plus CTLA-4 blockade in lung cancer. Assay: immunoSEQ multiplex PCR; the TCRdb copy retains only in-frame clones and omits some. Here the sample spans 45,000 to 55,000 clones, more than 70% being singletons. The sequencing used peripheral blood, collected from a patient treated with radiotherapy plus ipilimumab. The receptors here all came from a human donor with non-small cell lung cancer who had stable disease on radiotherapy plus ipilimumab.

The chain employs TRBV2 and TRBJ2-1; D might be TRBD1 (5 bases). The CDR3 covers 16 residues. V lost 4 bases and J lost 12, with 25 bases in between. CDR1 is SNHLY and CDR2 is FYNNEI in the germline V gene. CDR3 DNA sequence: TGTGCCAGCAGTGGGTCCGTTAGGGGCAACATGGGCGGGCAGTTCTTC. Protein: CASSGSVRGNMGGQFF.

This clone was seen once. The chain joins TRBV7-8 to TRBJ1-2; possibly TRBD1 for D (6 bases). CDR3 length: 14 amino acids. The V and J ends lost 1 base and 6 bases respectively, with 12 bases between them. Germline assignment: CDR1 SGHVS and CDR2 FQNEAQ. The CDR3 DNA reads TGTGCCAGCAGCTTAGAGGGGGGGCGGGATGGCTACACCTTC. Translating it yields CASSLEGGRDGYTF.

V and J are TRBV19 and TRBJ1-2; perhaps TRBD1 as D (5 bases). CDR1 and CDR2 from the germline V gene are LNHDA and SQIVND (reference sequence). This CDR3 comprises 14 residues. The CDR3 loop reads CAPRGRNRWYGYTF. In DNA form, the CDR3 reads TGTGCTCCTAGGGGCAGAAACCGGTGGTATGGCTACACCTTC.

This chain uses TRBV4-3 with TRBJ2-3, with TRBD2 identical over 14 bases. The CDR3 contains 17 residues. Germline loops: CDR1 LGHNA, CDR2 YSLEER. The trim removed 2 bases at V and 2 bases at J, leaving 3 bases unmatched. For the CDR3, the DNA is TGCGCCAGCAGCCAACCGGGACTAGCGGGGGCCACAGATACGCAGTATTTT. As protein: CASSQPGLAGATDTQYF.

V gene TRBV5-1 combines with J gene TRBJ1-1, with D unresolved. CDR3 size: 16 residues. CDR1 is SGHRS and CDR2 is YFSETQ in the germline V gene. Trimming stripped 3 bases from V and 1 base from J, with 16 bases between. The CDR3 DNA reads as TGCGCCAGCAGCTCCCCGGGTGGGAGCAAGAACACTGAAGCTTTCTTT. It codes for CASSSPGGSKNTEAFF.

This clone came up once. CDR3 sequence (DNA): TGTGCCAGCAGCCAGGGATTTAACTATGGCTACACCTTC. This translates into CASSQGFNYGYTF. The chain couples TRBV7-3 to TRBJ1-2, with a possible D match to TRBD1 (5 bases). Germline V gives CDR1 SGHTA, CDR2 FQGTGA. The germline V and J ends were trimmed by 5 bases and 1 base, with 8 bases remaining between them. The CDR3 is 13 residues long.

V is TRBV5-5 and J is TRBJ1-1; possibly TRBD1 for D (6 bases). CDR1 is SGHKS and CDR2 is YYEKEE in the germline V gene (reference sequence). The CDR3 runs to 14 residues. V shed 4 bases and J shed 4 bases, with 14 bases lying between them. The CDR3 protein is CASSLLGGGTEAFF. The CDR3 DNA reads TGTGCCAGCAGCCTACTCGGGGGCGGCACTGAAGCTTTCTTT.

The chain joins TRBV9 to TRBJ1-2; possible D gene TRBD1, 5 bases. The CDR3 contains 11 residues. From germline, CDR1 is SGDLS and CDR2 YYNGEE. V shed 1 base and J shed 10 bases, with 8 bases lying between them. CDR3 region: CASSVMTDYTF. The DNA of the CDR3 is TGTGCCAGCAGCGTAATGACAGACTACACCTTC. Using reference TRBV9 and TRBJ1-2 for the parts outside the CDR3, the full variable domain is DSGVTQTPKHLITATGQRVTLRCSPRSGDLSVYWYQQSLDQGLQFLIQYYNGEERAKGNILERFSAQQFPDLHSELNLSSLELGDSALYFCASSVMTDYTFGSGTRLTVV.

The gene calls are TRBV10-1 and TRBJ2-2, with D uncertain. The V and J ends lost 4 bases and 5 bases respectively, with 14 bases between them. The CDR3 is made up of 15 amino acids. Germline-derived CDR1 and CDR2 are WNHNN and SYGVQD (reference sequence). The CDR3 is CASSARSIFTGELFF. Here the CDR3 DNA reads TGCGCCAGCAGTGCCCGGTCCATATTTACCGGGGAGCTGTTTTTT.

J is TRBJ1-1 and V is TRBV29-1; a weak D match, TRBD1 (6 bases). The V end lost 5 bases, the J end lost 5 bases, and 12 bases lay between the germline ends. Germline assignment: CDR1 SQVTM and CDR2 ANQGSEA. The CDR3 totals 12 residues. The CDR3 nucleotides are TGCAGCGTTCTGGAGGGGGGGACTGAAGCTTTCTTT. Translating gives CSVLEGGTEAFF.

The chain recombines TRBV7-9 with TRBJ2-2; D is uncertain. This CDR3 region has 13 residues. Looked up from germline, CDR1 is SEHNR and CDR2 is FQNEAQ (reference sequence). V lost 5 bases to trimming and J lost 6 bases, with 10 bases between them. The CDR3 is CASSPVPAGELFF. The DNA of the CDR3 is TGTGCCAGCAGCCCCGTCCCCGCCGGGGAGCTGTTTTTT. The complete variable domain, with remaining parts taken from reference TRBV7-9 and TRBJ2-2, reads DTGVSQNPRHKITKRGQNVTFRCDPISEHNRLYWYRQTLGQGPEFLTYFQNEAQLEKSRLLSDRFSAERPKGSFSTLEIQRTEQGDSAMYLCASSPVPAGELFFGEGSRLTVL.

V is TRBV11-2 and J is TRBJ1-1; tentative D call: TRBD1 (6 bases). Germline assignment: CDR1 SGHAT and CDR2 FQNNGV. V was trimmed by 5 bases and J by 5 bases, leaving 21 bases between them. CDR3 length: 16 residues. The CDR3 loop reads CASSPPRVQGDTEAFF. The CDR3 DNA sequence: TGTGCCAGCAGCCCCCCCCGCGTACAGGGAGATACTGAAGCTTTCTTT.

The chain links TRBV10-2 to TRBJ2-2; D may be TRBD1 (5 bases). This CDR3 is built from 15 residues. From germline, CDR1 is WSHSY and CDR2 SAAADI. Deletions cut 6 bases from V and 3 bases from J, with 14 bases between. The CDR3 bases are TGCGCCAGCAGCTCTATAGGGGAATACACCGGGGAGCTGTTTTTT. It yields the protein CASSSIGEYTGELFF.

On this clone itself: One junction end disagrees with the germline gene, perhaps due to a read error. The chain recombines TRBV10-1 with TRBJ1-1; D is perhaps TRBD1 (6 bases). The CDR3 totals 16 residues. Looked up from germline, CDR1 is WNHNN and CDR2 is SYGVQD (reference sequence). CDR3 protein: CASSRHRTALKTEAFF. CDR3 nucleotides: TGCGCCAGCAGCCGTCATCGGACAGCCCTGAAGACTGAAGCTTTCTTT.

The chain carries TRBV19 and TRBJ1-1; no reliable D call. Trimming left V 7 bases short and J 4 bases short, with 13 bases between. From germline, CDR1 is LNHDA and CDR2 SQIVND (reference sequence). The CDR3 sequence is 13 residues long. The CDR3 is CASIRGVATEAFF. In DNA form, the CDR3 reads TGTGCCAGTATCCGGGGTGTGGCCACTGAAGCTTTCTTT.

The chain carries TRBV6-5 and TRBJ2-1; D gene uncertain. V was pared by 5 bases and J by 6 bases, with 8 bases between. The germline V gene encodes CDR1 MNHEY and CDR2 SVGAGI. The CDR3 contains 12 residues. This CDR3 reads CASSPQGNEQFF. The CDR3 DNA is TGTGCCAGCAGTCCCCAAGGCAATGAGCAGTTCTTC.

In the case of this clone: One junction end disagrees with the germline gene, perhaps due to a read error. The CDR3: CAGSQETYSNQPQHF. The CDR3 bases are TGCGCCGGCAGCCAAGAGACGTATAGCAATCAGCCCCAGCATTTT. The chain is built from TRBV4-1 and TRBJ1-5; no firm D call. The CDR3 has 15 residues. The germline CDR1 and CDR2 sequences are MGHRA and YSYEKL.

The chain recombines TRBV28 with TRBJ1-5, with 10 bases identical to TRBD1. The CDR3 loop spans 16 amino acids. The germline V gene encodes CDR1 MDHEN and CDR2 SYDVKM. J gave up 6 bases and V 4 bases, and 9 bases lay outside the gene matches. This CDR3 is CASSSPGQGRGQPQHF. As DNA, the CDR3 is TGTGCCAGCAGTTCACCGGGACAGGGGAGAGGTCAGCCCCAGCATTTT.

This chain joins TRBV7-2 and TRBJ1-5, with a tentative D call TRBD1 (5 bases). There are 13 residues in the CDR3. V lost 0 bases and J lost 7, with 7 bases in between. CDR1 is SGHTA and CDR2 is FQGNSA in the germline V gene. The CDR3 DNA follows: TGTGCCAGCAGCTTAGCGTGGGGGCAGCCCCAGCATTTT. Translating gives CASSLAWGQPQHF.

CDR3 DNA: TGTGCCAGTAGTGGAGTCCAGTCTTTCTATGGCTACACCTTC. It codes for CASSGVQSFYGYTF. The chain combines TRBV19 with TRBJ1-2; D is unclear. Germline V lookup: CDR1 LNHDA, CDR2 SQIVND (reference sequence). This CDR3 is built from 14 residues. V lost 5 bases and J lost 4, with 14 bases in between.

The chain uses TRBV7-3 and TRBJ2-3; TRBD1 matches at 8 bases. The CDR3 totals 14 residues. J was trimmed by 2 bases and V by 5 bases; bases with no gene match: 3. CDR1 is SGHTA, CDR2 FQGTGA, per germline. The CDR3 is CASSAGQVTDTQYF. The CDR3 nucleotides read TGTGCCAGCAGCGCGGGACAGGTCACAGATACGCAGTATTTT. Using reference TRBV7-3 and TRBJ2-3 for the parts outside the CDR3, the full variable domain is GAGVSQTPSNKVTEKGKYVELRCDPISGHTALYWYRQSLGQGPEFLIYFQGTGAADDSGLPNDRFFAVRPEGSVSTLKIQRTERGDSAVYLCASSAGQVTDTQYFGPGTRLTVL.

This rearrangement joins TRBV30 to TRBJ1-1; 10 bases match TRBD1. The CDR3 extends over 15 amino acids. Germline V gives CDR1 GTSNPN, CDR2 SVGIG (reference sequence). J gave up 6 bases and V 2 bases, and 9 bases lay outside the gene matches. The CDR3 spells CAWSNSGTGAPEAFF. The CDR3 nucleotides are TGTGCCTGGAGTAACTCCGGGACAGGGGCCCCTGAAGCTTTCTTT.

There are a few counts of this clone. The chain recombines TRBV19 with TRBJ2-2, with D perhaps TRBD2 (5 bases). This CDR3 has 13 residues. Germline-derived CDR1 and CDR2 are LNHDA and SQIVND (reference sequence). The ends were cut back, 3 bases at V and 6 bases at J, with 8 bases in the middle. The CDR3 bases are TGTGCCAGTAGTATCCTAGCAGCCGGGGAGCTGTTTTTT. This gives the protein CASSILAAGELFF.

The rearrangement links TRBV5-1 to TRBJ1-1; perhaps TRBD1 as D (6 bases). Trimming pared 3 bases from V and 3 bases from J, leaving 24 bases between. The CDR3 has 18 residues. The V gene's germline CDR1 is SGHRS and CDR2 YFSETQ. The CDR3 loop reads CASSSVPRGKGADTEAFF. CDR3 sequence (DNA): TGCGCCAGCAGCTCCGTCCCGAGGGGGAAAGGGGCGGACACTGAAGCTTTCTTT.

The gene calls are TRBV7-6 and TRBJ1-2; D remains ambiguous. This CDR3 spans 16 amino acids. V shed 4 bases and J shed 8 bases, with 23 bases lying between them. The germline CDR1 and CDR2 sequences are SGHVS and FNYEAQ. The DNA for the CDR3 is TGTGCCAGCAGCTGGACCTCTCGGCGGACCGACGAGGGCTACACCTTC. It yields the protein CASSWTSRRTDEGYTF.

The CDR3 DNA follows: TGTGCCTGGAGTGTACACAGCCAGTATGGCTACACCTTC. As protein: CAWSVHSQYGYTF. The chain joins TRBV30 to TRBJ1-2; D gene unclear. The V gene lost 0 bases and the J gene lost 5 bases, with 10 bases spanning the gap. The germline V gene has CDR1 GTSNPN and CDR2 SVGIG (reference sequence). CDR3 size: 13 residues.

The chain's CDR3 is CASSQYLGSSELFF. CDR3 nucleotide sequence: TGTGCCAGCAGTCAATACCTTGGTAGTTCGGAGCTGTTTTTT. V is TRBV2 and J is TRBJ2-2; D gene unclear. This CDR3 is built from 14 residues. Germline V gene sequence: CDR1 SNHLY, CDR2 FYNNEI. Trimming removed 5 bases from V and 10 bases from J, with 17 bases in between. The full variable domain, rest sourced from reference TRBV2 and TRBJ2-2, is EPEVTQTPSHQVTQMGQEVILRCVPISNHLYFYWYRQILGQKVEFLVSFYNNEISEKSEIFDDQFSVERPDGSNFTLKIRSTKLEDSAMYFCASSQYLGSSELFFGEGSRLTVL.

The gene calls are TRBV27 and TRBJ2-3; D is tentatively TRBD1 or TRBD2 (5 bases each). V dropped 3 bases and J dropped 9 bases, with 7 bases sitting between them. The germline V gene has CDR1 MNHEY and CDR2 SMNVEV (reference sequence). This CDR3 contains 11 residues. Written as DNA, the CDR3 is TGTGCCAGCAGTTTTGGGGACACGCAGTATTTT. This encodes CASSFGDTQYF.

V is TRBV7-3 and J is TRBJ1-1, with D possibly matching TRBD1 (6 bases). The CDR3 runs 15 residues. Per germline, CDR1 SGHTA and CDR2 FQGTGA. The V end lost 1 base, the J end lost 7 bases, and 16 bases lay between the germline ends. DNA of the CDR3: TGTGCCAGCAGCTTAATAGGGGGGGCGAATGGTGAAGCTTTCTTT. Its translation: CASSLIGGANGEAFF. The full variable domain, with the rest looked up from reference TRBV7-3 and TRBJ1-1, is GAGVSQTPSNKVTEKGKYVELRCDPISGHTALYWYRQSLGQGPEFLIYFQGTGAADDSGLPNDRFFAVRPEGSVSTLKIQRTERGDSAVYLCASSLIGGANGEAFFGQGTRLTVV.

The chain has TRBV30 and TRBJ1-5; a weak D match, TRBD1 (5 bases). The germline gives CDR1 GTSNPN, CDR2 SVGIG (reference sequence). The CDR3 totals 13 residues. With 3 bases removed from V and 5 bases from J, the gap between germline ends came to 11 bases. The CDR3 DNA sequence: TGTGCCTGGAGAGGTGGGGGGGATCAGCCCCAGCATTTT. Translation gives CAWRGGGDQPQHF.

The CDR3 protein is CASSQDLGLHYEQYF. In DNA, the CDR3 is TGTGCCAGCAGCCAGGACCTGGGGCTTCACTACGAGCAGTACTTC. J is TRBJ2-7 and V is TRBV7-9; D possibly corresponds to TRBD1 (5 bases). CDR3 length equals 15 residues. Trimming cost V 5 bases and J 3 bases, with 17 bases left between them. Germline lookup yields CDR1 SEHNR and CDR2 FQNEAQ (reference sequence).

In its sample, this clone was seen a few times. The chain uses TRBV6-6 and TRBJ2-7; TRBD1 agrees at 8 bases. Germline CDR1 and CDR2: MNHNY and SVGAGI (reference sequence). V lost 5 bases, J lost 3 bases, and 6 bases stayed unmatched. CDR3 length: 14 residues. The CDR3 bases are TGTGCCAGCAGTCCTCTACAGGGGGACTACGAGCAGTACGTC. Translation: CASSPLQGDYEQYV.